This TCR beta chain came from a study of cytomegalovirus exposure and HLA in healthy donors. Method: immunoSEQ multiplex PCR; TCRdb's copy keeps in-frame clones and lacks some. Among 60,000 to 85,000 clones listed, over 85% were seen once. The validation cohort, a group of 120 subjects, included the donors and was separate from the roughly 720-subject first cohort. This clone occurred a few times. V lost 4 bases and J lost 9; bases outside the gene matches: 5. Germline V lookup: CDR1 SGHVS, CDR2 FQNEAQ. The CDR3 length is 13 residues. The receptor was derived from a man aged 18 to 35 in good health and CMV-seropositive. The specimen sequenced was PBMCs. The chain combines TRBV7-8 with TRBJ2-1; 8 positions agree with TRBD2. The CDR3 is CASSWVRGGEQFF. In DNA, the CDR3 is TGTGCCAGCAGCTGGGTACGGGGGGGTGAGCAGTTCTTC.